One and the same sample provided the 24 T cell receptor beta chains below, sequenced in a study of blood T cell repertoires in COVID-19. TCRdb keeps only in-frame clones here, not all; method: immunoSEQ multiplex PCR. There are 150,000 to 190,000 clones in the sample; roughly 71% occur only once, and roughly 3.5% lies in the top ten. The sequenced material came from peripheral blood. The receptors were gathered from a woman older than 75 with acute or convalescent COVID-19.

The gene calls are TRBV9 and TRBJ2-3; the match to TRBD2 covers 8 bases. The CDR3 contains 16 residues. The trim removed 3 bases at V and 5 bases at J, leaving 11 bases unmatched. Germline CDR1 reads SGDLS; CDR2 reads YYNGEE. This CDR3 is CASSGLLADWRDTQYF. The CDR3 nucleotides read TGTGCCAGCAGCGGGTTACTAGCGGATTGGCGAGATACGCAGTATTTT.

The V gene is TRBV19, the J gene TRBJ1-2; 7 positions agree with TRBD1. Trimming removed 6 bases from V and 2 bases from J; junction bases left unmatched: 3. Germline CDR1 and CDR2: LNHDA and SQIVND (reference sequence). This CDR3 spans 13 amino acids. This CDR3 reads CASSQGQNYGYTF. The CDR3 nucleotides are TGTGCCAGTAGCCAGGGACAGAACTATGGCTACACCTTC.

The chain joins TRBV5-6 to TRBJ1-3, with D tentatively TRBD1 (5 bases). V was clipped by 4 bases and J by 0 bases, with 8 bases between them. Looked up from germline, CDR1 is SGHDT and CDR2 is YYEEEE. This CDR3 spans 14 amino acids. This CDR3 reads CASSLTGSGNTIYF. The DNA of the CDR3 is TGTGCCAGCAGCCTAACAGGCTCTGGAAACACCATATATTTT.

This CDR3 reads CASSMASGYHEQYF. Written as DNA, the CDR3 is TGTGCCAGTAGTATGGCTAGCGGGTACCACGAGCAGTACTTC. This sequence joins TRBV19 and TRBJ2-7; TRBD2 aligns across 8 bases. Per the germline V gene, CDR1 is LNHDA and CDR2 is SQIVND (reference sequence). The CDR3 runs to 14 residues. The V gene end was trimmed by 3 bases and the J gene end by 5 bases; junction bases not matched to a gene: 6.

The chain has TRBV6-2 or TRBV6-3 and TRBJ2-3, with a tentative D call TRBD1 (6 bases). V was shortened by 6 bases and J by 3 bases, with 16 bases between the two germline ends. Looked up from germline, CDR1 is MNHEY and CDR2 is SVGEGT. This CDR3 is built from 15 residues. CDR3 amino acids: CASSHSGHPTDTQYF. The DNA for the CDR3 is TGTGCCAGCAGCCACTCGGGACATCCGACAGATACGCAGTATTTT.

V is TRBV6-5 and J is TRBJ1-1; D is undetermined. The V gene lost 0 bases and the J gene lost 10 bases, with 9 bases spanning the gap. Germline values: CDR1 MNHEY, CDR2 SVGAGI. This CDR3 is built from 12 residues. The CDR3 sequence: CASSYSKIAAFF. DNA of the CDR3: TGTGCCAGCAGTTACTCGAAGATAGCAGCTTTCTTT.

With regard to this clone: This specimen includes other DNA sequences encoding the same CDR3. The V gene is TRBV30, the J gene TRBJ1-5; D call uncertain. Germline values: CDR1 GTSNPN, CDR2 SVGIG (reference sequence). V was trimmed by 2 bases and J by 3 bases, leaving 8 bases between them. The CDR3 runs 13 residues. The CDR3 sequence: CAWSSGLNQPQHF. For the CDR3, the DNA is TGTGCCTGGAGTTCCGGTCTCAATCAGCCCCAGCATTTT.

The chain has TRBV13 and TRBJ2-1, with 9 bases fitting TRBD2. The junction had 9 bases not matched to a gene; V was cut back by 0 bases and J by 3 bases. The CDR3 is 18 residues long. CDR1 is PRHDT and CDR2 is FYEKMQ in the germline V gene (reference sequence). DNA of the CDR3: TGTGCCAGCAGCTTAGGTCCCACAGCGGGGGGCTACTACAATGAGCAGTTCTTC. The encoded protein is CASSLGPTAGGYYNEQFF.

This clone was found once. The CDR3 spells CASSPHRLVVDYGYTF. CDR3 nucleotides: TGTGCCAGCAGCCCCCACCGGTTGGTAGTCGACTATGGCTACACCTTC. This chain uses TRBV9 with TRBJ1-2; D remains unclear. Trimming took 4 bases from V and 3 from J, leaving 19 bases between them. In germline, CDR1 is SGDLS, CDR2 YYNGEE. The CDR3 is 16 amino acids.

This clone appeared a few times. The CDR3 nucleotides are TGTGCCACCAGTGATCCCGGGACAGGGGGCAATGAGCAGTTCTTC. Protein: CATSDPGTGGNEQFF. V gene TRBV24-1 combines with J gene TRBJ2-1; 11 bases fit TRBD1. J gave up 6 bases and V 3 bases, and 3 bases lay outside the gene matches. CDR1 KGHDR and CDR2 SFDVKD come from the germline V gene. The CDR3 loop spans 15 amino acids.

The chain combines TRBV29-1 with TRBJ2-5; 7 nucleotides line up with TRBD2. CDR1 SQVTM and CDR2 ANQGSEA come from the germline V gene. This CDR3 has 14 residues. V trimming: 0 bases; J trimming: 2 bases; junction bases outside the gene matches: 3. The CDR3 coding sequence is TGCAGCGTTGAAGATTGGGGGGGACAAGAGACCCAGTACTTC. This codes for CSVEDWGGQETQYF. Using reference TRBV29-1 and TRBJ2-5 for the parts outside the CDR3, the full variable domain is SAVISQKPSRDICQRGTSLTIQCQVDSQVTMMFWYRQQPGQSLTLIATANQGSEATYESGFVIDKFPISRPNLTFSTLTVSNMSPEDSSIYLCSVEDWGGQETQYFGPGTRLLVL.

The chain is built from TRBV29-1 and TRBJ1-2; the match to TRBD1 covers 7 bases. Trimming at V came to 5 bases and at J to 9 bases, leaving 6 bases not matched to a gene. The CDR3 extends over 11 amino acids. Per the germline V gene, CDR1 is SQVTM and CDR2 is ANQGSEA. CDR3 in amino acids: CSVSDRTSYTF. In DNA, the CDR3 is TGCAGCGTTTCGGACAGGACGAGCTACACCTTC.

J is TRBJ2-7 and V is TRBV3-1 (or the pseudogene TRBV3-2), with D maybe TRBD2 (6 bases). The CDR3 length is 15 residues. Germline V gene lookup returns CDR1 LGHDT and CDR2 YNNKEL (reference sequence). V lost 4 bases and J 5 bases, leaving 18 bases between the germline ends. DNA of the CDR3: TGTGCCAGCAGCCTCCCTGGGGCAGGGAGGAACGAGCAGTACTTC. This translates into CASSLPGAGRNEQYF.

In nucleotides, the CDR3 is TGCGCCAGCGCGGGGGGCTCGAACACCGGGGAGCTGTTTTTT. This codes for CASAGGSNTGELFF. The gene calls are TRBV5-1 and TRBJ2-2; TRBD2 matches at 8 bases. CDR1 is SGHRS and CDR2 is YFSETQ in the germline V gene. This CDR3 is built from 14 residues. After removal of 7 bases from V and 0 bases from J, the junction contained 2 bases not matched to a gene.

The chain uses TRBV27 and TRBJ1-1, with TRBD1 matching over 8 bases. Trimming at V came to 6 bases and at J to 0 bases, leaving 12 bases not matched to a gene. CDR1 MNHEY and CDR2 SMNVEV come from the germline V gene (reference sequence). This CDR3 spans 17 amino acids. This CDR3 is CASSPSGGVGLNTEAFF. DNA for the CDR3: TGTGCCAGCAGCCCATCAGGGGGCGTTGGGTTGAACACTGAAGCTTTCTTT.

V usage is TRBV6-1 and J usage is TRBJ2-7; 8 bases line up with TRBD2. Germline CDR1 and CDR2: MNHNS and SASEGT. The CDR3 loop spans 15 amino acids. J lost 6 bases, V lost 2 bases, and 9 bases had no gene match. Here the CDR3 reads CASSERRREAGEQYF. The DNA of the CDR3 is TGTGCCAGCAGTGAACGCCGGCGGGAGGCGGGCGAGCAGTACTTC.

This clone was found a few times. DNA of the CDR3: TGTGCCAGCAGTCCAAGGGGGACTAGCAGAGTCGGGGAGCTGTTTTTT. This codes for CASSPRGTSRVGELFF. This chain joins TRBV25-1 and TRBJ2-2; TRBD2 matches 9 bases. CDR3 size: 16 residues. The V segment lost 5 bases and the J segment 7 bases; nucleotides outside the gene matches: 11. The germline gives CDR1 MGHDK, CDR2 SYGVNS.

V usage is TRBV19 and J usage is TRBJ1-2; perhaps TRBD1 as D (6 bases). The germline V and J ends were trimmed by 3 bases and 1 base, with 12 bases remaining between them. Germline-derived CDR1 and CDR2 are LNHDA and SQIVND (reference sequence). CDR3 length equals 15 residues. CDR3 DNA sequence: TGTGCCAGTAGTATCCGGGACACCAATAACTATGGCTACACCTTC. Its protein is CASSIRDTNNYGYTF.

The chain is built from TRBV7-2 and TRBJ1-2; TRBD1 agrees at 10 bases. CDR3 length equals 15 residues. V shed 5 bases and J 4 bases; nucleotides not matched to a gene: 7. Germline CDR1 and CDR2: SGHTA and FQGNSA. CDR3 bases: TGTGCCAGCAGCCGTGACAGGGGGCGGGGCTATGGCTACACCTTC. Translation gives CASSRDRGRGYGYTF.

This chain links TRBV29-1 with TRBJ1-1; D is ambiguous. This CDR3 spans 14 amino acids. Germline CDR1 and CDR2: SQVTM and ANQGSEA. V dropped 4 bases and J dropped 1 base, with 13 bases sitting between them. This CDR3 reads CSVVQQTGNTEAFF. The DNA of the CDR3 is TGCAGCGTTGTACAACAAACGGGGAACACTGAAGCTTTCTTT.

About this clone itself: This same CDR3 is encoded by further DNA sequences in the sample. The chain links TRBV5-1 to TRBJ1-1, with D tentatively TRBD1 (5 bases). Germline values: CDR1 SGHRS, CDR2 YFSETQ. The CDR3 has 14 amino acids. Trimming pared 3 bases from V and 0 bases from J, leaving 9 bases between. The CDR3 DNA is TGCGCCAGCAGCTCGGGACTGATGAACACTGAAGCTTTCTTT. Translation gives CASSSGLMNTEAFF. Full variable domain (remainder filled in from reference TRBV5-1 and TRBJ1-1): KAGVTQTPRYLIKTRGQQVTLSCSPISGHRSVSWYQQTPGQGLQFLFEYFSETQRNKGNFPGRFSGRQFSNSRSEMNVSTLELGDSALYLCASSSGLMNTEAFFGQGTRLTVV.

The genes are TRBV20-1 and TRBJ2-2, with TRBD2 identical over 8 bases. CDR3 length: 14 amino acids. V was pared by 3 bases and J by 5 bases, with 5 bases of the junction left unmatched. Germline lookup yields CDR1 DFQATT and CDR2 SNEGSKA (reference sequence). The CDR3 nucleotides read TGCAGTGCTAGTAGCGGGGCGTGGACCGGGGAGCTGTTTTTT. Protein product: CSASSGAWTGELFF.

V and J are TRBV3-1 (or the pseudogene TRBV3-2) and TRBJ2-2; the match to TRBD1 covers 7 bases. The CDR3 loop spans 17 amino acids. In germline, CDR1 is LGHDT, CDR2 YNNKEL (reference sequence). Losses at the gene ends were 4 bases for V and 3 bases for J; bases not matched to a gene: 11. CDR3 sequence (DNA): TGTGCCAGCAGCCGCTGGGACAGACGGCGCGACACCGGGGAGCTGTTTTTT. This encodes CASSRWDRRRDTGELFF.

The chain carries TRBV7-2 and TRBJ1-2; D may be TRBD1 (6 bases). CDR1 is SGHTA, CDR2 FQGNSA, per germline. The ends were cut back, 5 bases at V and 6 bases at J, with 16 bases in the middle. The CDR3 length is 14 residues. The CDR3 loop is CASSDRGGQDGYTF. CDR3 DNA sequence: TGTGCCAGCAGCGATAGGGGGGGGCAGGATGGCTACACCTTC.